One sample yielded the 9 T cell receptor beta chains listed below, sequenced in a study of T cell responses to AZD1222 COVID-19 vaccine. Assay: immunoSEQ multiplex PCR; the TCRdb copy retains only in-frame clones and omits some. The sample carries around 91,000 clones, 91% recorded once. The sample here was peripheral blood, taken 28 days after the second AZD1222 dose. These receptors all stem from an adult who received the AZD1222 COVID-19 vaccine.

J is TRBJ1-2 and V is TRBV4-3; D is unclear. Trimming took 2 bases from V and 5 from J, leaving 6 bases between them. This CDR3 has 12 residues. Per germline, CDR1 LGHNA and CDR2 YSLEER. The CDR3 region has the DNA TGCGCCAGCAGCCAAAGAGGGTATGGCTACACCTTC. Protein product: CASSQRGYGYTF.

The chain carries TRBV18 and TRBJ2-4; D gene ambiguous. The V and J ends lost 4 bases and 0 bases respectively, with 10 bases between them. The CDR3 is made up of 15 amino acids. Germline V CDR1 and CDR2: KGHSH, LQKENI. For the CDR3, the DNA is TGTGCCAGCTCACTCCAAGGCTTAGCCAAAAACATTCAGTACTTC. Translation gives CASSLQGLAKNIQYF.

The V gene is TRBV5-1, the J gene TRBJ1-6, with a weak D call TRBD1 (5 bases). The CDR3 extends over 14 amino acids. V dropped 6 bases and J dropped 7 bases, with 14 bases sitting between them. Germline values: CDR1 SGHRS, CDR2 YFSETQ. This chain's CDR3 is CASKAGTQNSPLHF. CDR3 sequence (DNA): TGCGCCAGCAAAGCCGGGACTCAAAATTCACCCCTCCACTTT.

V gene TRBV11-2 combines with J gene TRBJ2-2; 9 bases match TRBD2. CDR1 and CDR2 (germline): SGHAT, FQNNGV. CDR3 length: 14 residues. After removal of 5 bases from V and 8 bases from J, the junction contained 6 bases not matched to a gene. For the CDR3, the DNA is TGTGCCAGCAGCCCCGCGGGGGGGAAGGGGGAGCTGTTTTTT. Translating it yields CASSPAGGKGELFF.

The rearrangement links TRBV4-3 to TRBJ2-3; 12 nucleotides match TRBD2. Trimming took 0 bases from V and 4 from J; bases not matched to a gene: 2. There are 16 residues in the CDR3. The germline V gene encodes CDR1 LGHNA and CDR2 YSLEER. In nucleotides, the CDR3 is TGCGCCAGCAGCCAAGATCTAGCGGGAGGGCCAGATACGCAGTATTTT. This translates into CASSQDLAGGPDTQYF.

The CDR3 DNA is TGTGCCAGCACACGACTAGCTCAGAGCTCCTACGAGCAGTACTTC. This sequence encodes CASTRLAQSSYEQYF. J is TRBJ2-7 and V is TRBV6-5; 7 nucleotides match TRBD2. Germline CDR1 MNHEY, CDR2 SVGAGI. CDR3 length: 15 amino acids. With 7 bases clipped from V and 0 bases from J, the junction kept 9 bases outside the gene matches.

The CDR3 nucleotides read TGTGCCAGCAGCTTTCCGAACGGTGCGGGAGACACAGATACGCAGTATTTT. Its translation is CASSFPNGAGDTDTQYF. The rearrangement joins TRBV7-9 to TRBJ2-3; 7 nucleotides align to TRBD2. The CDR3 runs 17 residues. The germline gives CDR1 SEHNR, CDR2 FQNEAQ (reference sequence). V shed 3 bases, J shed 2 bases, and the junction held 11 bases outside the gene matches.

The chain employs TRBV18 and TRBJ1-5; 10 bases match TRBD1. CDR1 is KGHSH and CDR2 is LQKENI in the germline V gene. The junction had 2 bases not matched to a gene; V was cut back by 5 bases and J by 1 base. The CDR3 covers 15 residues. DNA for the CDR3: TGTGCCAGCTCAGCGGACAGGGGGAGCAATCAGCCCCAGCATTTT. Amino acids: CASSADRGSNQPQHF.

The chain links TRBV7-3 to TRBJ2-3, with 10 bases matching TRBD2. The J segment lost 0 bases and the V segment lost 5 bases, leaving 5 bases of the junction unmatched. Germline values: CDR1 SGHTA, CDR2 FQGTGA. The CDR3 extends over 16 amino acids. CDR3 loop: CASSLLAGASTDTQYF. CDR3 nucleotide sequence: TGTGCCAGCAGCCTCCTAGCGGGAGCAAGCACAGATACGCAGTATTTT.